This entry is about one T cell receptor beta chain. Its antigen is still unknown. The source of the sample is a study of a mutant IDH1 vaccine in newly diagnosed glioma. The overall study: Therapy received beforehand was radiotherapy, temozolomide, or both, with most patients given both.

Trimming cost V 4 bases and J 4 bases; bases outside gene matches: 6. This CDR3 contains 16 residues. CDR1 and CDR2 (germline): LGHNA, YNFKEQ. Clones were read by immunoSEQ multiplex PCR, and TCRdb kept only the in-frame ones, dropping some. The data contain approximately 61,000 clones, roughly 80% of them singletons. The sample's time point: week 35, safety follow-up. Topical imiquimod accompanied each vaccine dose, which consisted of 300 ug of mutant IDH1 20-mer peptide. During weeks 1, 3, 5, 7, 11, 15, 19 and 23, patients received eight vaccinations. V usage is TRBV4-2 and J usage is TRBJ2-1; 11 bases align to TRBD2. The specimen comprised PBMCs, sampled from a glioma patient whose treatment included an IDH1 peptide vaccine. The TCR originated in a man aged 35 to 55 with glioma. CDR3: CASSPTSGRPYNEQFF. CDR3 in DNA: TGTGCCAGCAGCCCCACTAGCGGGAGACCTTACAATGAGCAGTTCTTC.